This paragraph covers one T cell receptor beta chain sequence. Its antigen is still unknown. This sample stems from a study of Ad26.COV2.S vaccination and SARS-CoV-2 variants. Across the study: Dosing was one shot or two shots 56 days apart.

Study results and limitations: With respect to non-spike TCR breadth, vaccine and placebo recipients were similar. People who got the vaccine had more spike-specific TCR breadth than people who got placebo.

TCRdb's copy holds only in-frame clones and misses some; the assay was immunoSEQ multiplex PCR. The repertoire holds hundreds of thousands of clones, with around 90% as singletons. This sample's treatment: roughly 20 received Ad26.COV2.S at low or high dose, single or two shots; roughly five received placebo; per-sample allocation not given. Material that was analyzed had been drawn on day 63 after the first vaccine or placebo injection. Donor was an adult aged 18-55 years in Boston. The sequence derives from a person between 18 and 59 years old who received the Ad26.COV2.S COVID-19 vaccine or a placebo. The specimen was peripheral blood, collected in a trial of Ad26.COV2.S vaccine versus placebo.

The CDR3 DNA is TGTGCCAGCGCCAGGGGGGGGCTGAGGGGCACTGAAGCTTTCTTT. As protein: CASARGGLRGTEAFF. This chain joins TRBV27 and TRBJ1-1; TRBD1 matches 7 bases. The germline V gene encodes CDR1 MNHEY and CDR2 SMNVEV (reference sequence). V dropped 8 bases and J dropped 4; count of bases not matched to a gene: 13. The CDR3 has 15 amino acids.